This T cell receptor beta chain was captured in a study of OX40 agonist ivuxolimab in advanced cancers. In the study overall: Ivuxolimab was a fully human IgG2 agonistic monoclonal antibody targeting the costimulatory receptor OX40 (CD134). Intravenous ivuxolimab was administered to patients every 2 weeks at six dose levels: 0.01, 0.1, 0.3, 1.5, 3 and 10 mg/kg. Among the roughly 52 dose-escalation patients, around 20 had hepatocellular carcinoma, 15 or so melanoma, 9 renal cell carcinoma and 9 head and neck cancer. In the dose-escalation cohort, approximately 83% of patients were male, and the mean age was roughly 60 years with a range of roughly 20 to 85. Prior anti-PD-1, anti-PD-L1 or anti-CTLA-4 therapy was permitted, and checkpoint inhibitors had been received by about 36% of dose-escalation patients. Partial responses occurred in three dose-escalation patients: two with cutaneous melanoma and one with hepatocellular carcinoma. The purpose of peripheral TCRbeta sequencing was to test whether ivuxolimab changed TCR sequence diversity and led to clonal T-cell expansion. The paper reports the monotherapy dose-escalation portion (N = 52 patients) of the phase I ivuxolimab trial. Broad study findings and their caveats: The antigen specificity of the clonally expanded peripheral T cells was not determined. After ivuxolimab, more expanded clones were found on average in CD8+ T cells than in CD4+ T cells. Clonal expansion of both CD4+ and CD8+ blood T cells was observed from baseline to week 6 at doses 0.1 to 3.0 mg/kg. Low levels of normalized T-cell clonal expansion were also seen in some patients who did not respond. In the 0.1-3.0 mg/kg groups, partial responders were among the patients with the lowest normalized peripheral clonal expansion, particularly in CD8+ T cells.

Trimming removed 0 bases from V and 3 bases from J; the gene matches leave 13 bases unexplained. From the cysteine up to the phenylalanine, the CDR3 has a length of 19 residues. Only the CDR3 part of the read is kept: 57 bases, read in frame from the first base. CDR1 LNHDA and CDR2 SQIVND are derived from the germline V gene (reference sequence). To sequence the TCRbeta CDR3 region, genomic DNA was isolated from the sorted cells. The immunoSEQ Assay was used for sequencing of TCRbeta CDR3 regions. The table was pulled from immuneACCESS by TCRdb, which kept in-frame rearrangements only. Such tables lose some clones; where checked, under half of the loss comes from unresolved V genes, and the rest has no known cause. In all, the sample holds tens of thousands of clones, and 81% of those were seen once. The ten most abundant clones make up 4.6% of the sample. The trial excluded patients who had a history of autoimmune disease or were on systemic immunosuppression. Peripheral blood for TCR sequencing was collected from all dose cohorts at baseline, on cycle 4 day 1, and on cycle 7 day 1. Samples came from an open-label, multicenter, first-in-human phase I dose-escalation trial of ivuxolimab. Adults with locally advanced or metastatic melanoma, renal cell carcinoma, hepatocellular carcinoma or head and neck squamous cell carcinoma were enrolled in the trial. Before TCR sequencing, CD4+ T cells and CD8+ T cells were sorted from peripheral blood as separate populations.

On this clone itself: Its antigen is not yet known. Qualities for individual bases were not recorded, and no much larger clone is one base off.

This sample comprised CD4+ or CD8+ T cells sorted from blood, obtained in a trial of the OX40 agonist ivuxolimab. This TCR was recovered from an adult with an advanced solid tumor such as melanoma, head and neck, liver or kidney cancer. The sequence links TRBV19 to TRBJ1-5, with 8 bases aligning to TRBD1. CDR3 protein: CASSIDPHVTGVDNQPQHF. The nucleotide sequence is TGTGCCAGTAGTATAGATCCGCACGTGACAGGGGTCGACAATCAGCCCCAGCATTTT.